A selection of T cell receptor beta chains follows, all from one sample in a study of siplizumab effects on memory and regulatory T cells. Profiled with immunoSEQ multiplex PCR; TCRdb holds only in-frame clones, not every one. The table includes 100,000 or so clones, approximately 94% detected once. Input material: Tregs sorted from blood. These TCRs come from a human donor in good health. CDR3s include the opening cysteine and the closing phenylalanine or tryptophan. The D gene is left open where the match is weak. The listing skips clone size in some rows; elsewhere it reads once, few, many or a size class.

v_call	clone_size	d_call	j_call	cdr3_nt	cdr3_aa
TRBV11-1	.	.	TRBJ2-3	TGTGCCAGCAGCTTCCGCGGGGTAGATACGCAGTATTTT	CASSFRGVDTQYF
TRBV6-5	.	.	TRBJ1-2	TGTGCCAGCAGTTACTCAGGGGGTACCTATGGCTACACCTTC	CASSYSGGTYGYTF
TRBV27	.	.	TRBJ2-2	TGTGCCAGCAGTTTATGGGTCGGCGGGGAGCTGTTTTTT	CASSLWVGGELFF
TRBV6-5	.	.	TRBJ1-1	TGTGCCAGCCTCGGGAGGTATACTGAAGCTTTCTTT	CASLGRYTEAFF
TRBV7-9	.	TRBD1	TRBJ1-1	TGTGCCAGCAGCCGAAGGGGGCCCGTTGGGACTGAAGCTTTCTTT	CASSRRGPVGTEAFF
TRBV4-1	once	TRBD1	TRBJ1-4	TGCGCCAGCAGCCAAGCGGGACAGGGATGGGCTAATGAAAAACTGTTTTTT	CASSQAGQGWANEKLFF
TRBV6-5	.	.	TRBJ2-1	TGTGCCAGCAGACCACAACCTGGGACCTACAATGAGCAGTTCTTC	CASRPQPGTYNEQFF
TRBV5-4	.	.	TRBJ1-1	TGTGCCAGCAGCCTGAAAAAGGGGGGCGCTGAAGCTTTCTTT	CASSLKKGGAEAFF
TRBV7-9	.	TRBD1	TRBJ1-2	TGTGCCAGCAGCTTAGCCAGGGGGGGCTATGGCTACACCTTC	CASSLARGGYGYTF
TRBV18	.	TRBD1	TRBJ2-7	TGTGCCAGCTCGCTGACAGGGGCCGAGCAGTACTTC	CASSLTGAEQYF
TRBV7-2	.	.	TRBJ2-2	TGTGCCAGCAGCTTAATCAGGCGGGGAGGGGAGCTGTTTTTT	CASSLIRRGGELFF
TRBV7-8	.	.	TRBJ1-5	TGTGCCAGCAGCTTAACAGTTTGGGTCAATCGGAATGGTCCGCCCCAGCATTTT	CASSLTVWVNRNGPPQHF
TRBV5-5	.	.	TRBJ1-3	TGTGCCAGCAGTCTAACGGGCCCGCGCTCTGGAAACACCATATATTTT	CASSLTGPRSGNTIYF
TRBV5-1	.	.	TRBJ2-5	TGCGCCAGCAGCACACCTACGAAGCAGTACTTC	CASSTPTKQYF
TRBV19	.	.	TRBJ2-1	TGTGCCAGTAGTCAAGAGACTCGTATCCGTATTTCCAATGAGCAGTTCTTC	CASSQETRIRISNEQFF
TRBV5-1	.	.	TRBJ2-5	TGCGCCAGCAGCTTGACTGTCTCCCAAGAGACCCAGTACTTC	CASSLTVSQETQYF
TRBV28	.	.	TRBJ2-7	TGTGCCAGCAGTGTACCTCGTGGGGAGCAGTACTTC	CASSVPRGEQYF
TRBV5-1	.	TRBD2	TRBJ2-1	TGCGCCAGCAAGATAGGGCTAGCGGACTACAATGAGCAGTTCTTC	CASKIGLADYNEQFF
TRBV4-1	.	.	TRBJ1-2	TGCGCCAGCAGCCAAGCGAAGGGTACGATGGGCTACACCTTC	CASSQAKGTMGYTF
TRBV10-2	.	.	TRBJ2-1	TGCGCCAGCAGTACCGGCAGTCATGAGCAGTTCTTC	CASSTGSHEQFF
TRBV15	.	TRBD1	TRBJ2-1	TGTGCCACAAAGGACAGGGGGTTTTACAATGAGCAGTTCTTC	CATKDRGFYNEQFF
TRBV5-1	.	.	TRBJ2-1	TGCGCCAGCAGTCCCGATGTGCGCAATGAGCAGTTCTTC	CASSPDVRNEQFF
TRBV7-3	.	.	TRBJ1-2	TGTGCCAGCAGCTTAAACCCTGGACGGGGGGTCTATGGCTACACCTTC	CASSLNPGRGVYGYTF
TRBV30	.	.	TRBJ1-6	TGTGCCTGGAGTGTCGACAGCACAAATTCACCCCTCCACTTT	CAWSVDSTNSPLHF
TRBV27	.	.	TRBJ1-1	TGTGCCAGCAGTTTATGGGGGGGCATCGCTGAAGCTTTCTTT	CASSLWGGIAEAFF
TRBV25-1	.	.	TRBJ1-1	TGTGCCAGCAGTCGAACTTTTACCCGGGACACTATTACTGAAGCTTTCTTT	CASSRTFTRDTITEAFF
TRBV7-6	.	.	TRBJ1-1	TGTGCCAGCAGCGGTTCTATCCCTACTGAAGCTTTCTTT	CASSGSIPTEAFF
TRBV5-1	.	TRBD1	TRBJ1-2	TGCGCCAGCAGCTTTACAGGGGGCAGCTCTGGCTACACCTTC	CASSFTGGSSGYTF
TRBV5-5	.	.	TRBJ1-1	TGTGCCAGCAGCTGGGGACCGACAAACACTGAAGCTTTCTTT	CASSWGPTNTEAFF
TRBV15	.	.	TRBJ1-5	TGTGCCACCAGCAGCTTAAACCGGGACCTCGGAGGAGCTAGCAATCAGCCCCAGCATTTT	CATSSLNRDLGGASNQPQHF
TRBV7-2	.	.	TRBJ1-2	TGTGCCAGCAGCTTGGCCCACAAGAGGGATGGCTACACCTTC	CASSLAHKRDGYTF
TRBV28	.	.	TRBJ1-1	TGTGCCAGCAGTTTCAATGGGCGGTCTGGTGAAGCTTTCTTT	CASSFNGRSGEAFF
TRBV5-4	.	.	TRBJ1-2	TGTGCCAGCAGCTTGACCGGTTCTTCAGGCTACACCTTC	CASSLTGSSGYTF
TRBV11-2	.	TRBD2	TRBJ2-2	TGTGCCAGCAGCCATAGCGGGAGAGTTGTCACCGGGGAGCTGTTTTTT	CASSHSGRVVTGELFF
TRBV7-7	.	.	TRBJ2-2	TGTGCCAGCAGCAGAGCGGGGAACACCGGGGAGCTGTTTTTT	CASSRAGNTGELFF
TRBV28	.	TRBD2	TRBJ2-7	TGTGCCAGCAGTTTATTAGGGGTCGGGGCGGGAGCATCCTACGAGCAGTACTTC	CASSLLGVGAGASYEQYF